The TCR beta chain under discussion was sequenced for a study of blood T cell repertoires in COVID-19. Study context: There were acute and convalescent COVID-19 samples, and they came from the United States, Italy and Spain. PBMCs, B-cell-depleted T cells, or T cells provided the cDNA or gDNA that made up the material.

Germline CDR1 reads SNHLY; CDR2 reads FYNNEI. The CDR3 consists of 14 residues. V lost 6 bases to trimming and J lost 7 bases, with 18 bases between them. Original methodology: By means of reference gene primer amplification, nucleated cell counts were estimated. Some clones are missing from TCRdb's copy, which holds only in-frame ones; the method was immunoSEQ multiplex PCR. Clone size and V and J calls were adopted from that table, with D and trimming inferred from the DNA. The sample shows about 130,000 clones, 79% of them seen only once. The V and J genes are TRBV2 and TRBJ1-2, with D perhaps matching TRBD1 (6 bases). This receptor was obtained from a man in his forties with active or convalescent COVID-19. The sequenced material came from peripheral blood. CDR3 in amino acids: CASRPGTGWGGYTF. CDR3 nucleotides: TGTGCCAGCAGGCCGGGTACAGGGTGGGGTGGCTACACCTTC.